This T cell receptor beta chain was found in a study of T cell responses to AZD1222 COVID-19 vaccine. Whole-study findings and limits: Donor demographics were predominantly white British with a female majority; clonal diversity may be underestimated. Among those given AZD1222, only five or six were seropositive at baseline. Across spike, vaccine-associated CD4 TCRs were found, dominant at 160-218 and 743-854. An increase in Spike-specific TCR breadth and depth was observed after two AZD1222 doses.

Germline CDR1 and CDR2: LNHDA and SQIVND (reference sequence). CDR3 length: 16 amino acids. Trimming pared 8 bases from V and 4 bases from J, leaving 21 bases between. Assay: immunoSEQ multiplex PCR; the TCRdb copy retains only in-frame clones and omits some. Among around 52,000 clones listed, about 90% were seen once. For this clone: Its antigen is undetermined.

The chain is built from TRBV19 and TRBJ2-1; possible D gene TRBD2, 7 bases. This sequence was found in an adult in good health. This specimen consisted of peripheral blood, obtained on day 0 of AZD1222 vaccination. Here the CDR3 reads CASGQWGGALYNEQFF. As DNA, the CDR3 is TGTGCCAGTGGCCAATGGGGGGGGGCTCTTTACAATGAGCAGTTCTTC. The complete variable domain, with remaining parts taken from reference TRBV19 and TRBJ2-1, reads DGGITQSPKYLFRKEGQNVTLSCEQNLNHDAMYWYRQDPGQGLRLIYYSQIVNDFQKGDIAEGYSVSREKKESFPLTVTSAQKNPTAFYLCASGQWGGALYNEQFFGPGTRLTVL.